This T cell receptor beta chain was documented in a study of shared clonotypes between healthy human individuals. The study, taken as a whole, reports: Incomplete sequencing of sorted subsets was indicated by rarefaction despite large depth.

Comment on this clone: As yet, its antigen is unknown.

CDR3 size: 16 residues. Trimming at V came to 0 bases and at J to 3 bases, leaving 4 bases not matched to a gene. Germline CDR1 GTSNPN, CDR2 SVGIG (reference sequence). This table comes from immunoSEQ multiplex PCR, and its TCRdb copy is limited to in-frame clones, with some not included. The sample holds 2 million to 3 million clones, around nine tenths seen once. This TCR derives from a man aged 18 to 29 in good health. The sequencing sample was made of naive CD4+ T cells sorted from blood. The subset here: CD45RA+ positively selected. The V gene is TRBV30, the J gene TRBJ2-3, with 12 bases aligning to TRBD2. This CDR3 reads CAWSVGLAGLTDTQYF. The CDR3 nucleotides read TGTGCCTGGAGTGTCGGACTAGCGGGATTGACAGATACGCAGTATTTT.